This paragraph covers one TCR beta chain sequence. Its matching antigen is unknown. Investigators reverse transcribed all isolated RNA, so they sequenced expressed TCRB transcripts. Libraries were prepared by immunoSEQ multiplex PCR; TCRdb keeps only in-frame clonotypes and omits some of them. This table holds approximately 170,000 clones, roughly 8% found once. Trimming left V 4 bases short and J 6 bases short, with 12 bases between. This CDR3 has 14 amino acids. Looked up from germline, CDR1 is MDHEN and CDR2 is SYDVKM. The data were obtained in a study of beta chain features in type 1 diabetes. Study results and limitations: Compared with healthy donors, patients appeared to share more similar naive, central memory and regulatory TCRB repertoires. Moderate but significant shortening of TCRB CDR3s was recorded in all four CD4+ subsets from Type 1 diabetes patients. Cells expressing TCR highly could be over-represented by cDNA sequencing. In patients and controls equally, PCR might favor templates that are shorter.

Sequences were obtained from central memory CD4+ T cells from blood. The gene calls are TRBV28 and TRBJ1-4, with a weak D call TRBD1 (5 bases). The sequence was collected from a man aged 18 to 35 with type 1 diabetes. DNA of the CDR3: TGTGCCAGCAGTTCAGGGCGCGTGCATGAAAAACTGTTTTTT. This codes for CASSSGRVHEKLFF.